Listed here are 12 T cell receptor beta chains from one sample, sequenced in a study of blood T cell repertoires in COVID-19. TCRdb's copy holds only in-frame clones and misses some; the assay was immunoSEQ multiplex PCR. This table has over 150,000 clones, around 90% appearing once. The specimen was peripheral blood. These receptors all come from a man aged 50-59 years who had recovered from COVID-19.

This chain connects TRBV3-1 (or the pseudogene TRBV3-2) to TRBJ2-7; D is uncertain. The CDR3 length is 13 residues. CDR1 is LGHDT and CDR2 is YNNKEL in the germline V gene (reference sequence). V was shortened by 4 bases and J by 1 base, with 8 bases between the two germline ends. The CDR3 DNA reads as TGTGCCAGCAGCCGTCCTACTTCCTACGAGCAGTACTTC. This gives the protein CASSRPTSYEQYF.

The chain couples TRBV5-1 to TRBJ2-3, with D perhaps matching TRBD2 (5 bases). Germline V CDR1 and CDR2: SGHRS, YFSETQ. V was clipped by 4 bases and J by 0 bases, with 6 bases between them. The CDR3 runs 13 residues. The CDR3: CASSAGSTDTQYF. The CDR3 coding sequence is TGCGCCAGCAGCGCGGGTAGCACAGATACGCAGTATTTT. Complete variable domain (other parts from reference TRBV5-1 and TRBJ2-3): KAGVTQTPRYLIKTRGQQVTLSCSPISGHRSVSWYQQTPGQGLQFLFEYFSETQRNKGNFPGRFSGRQFSNSRSEMNVSTLELGDSALYLCASSAGSTDTQYFGPGTRLTVL.

Here the CDR3 DNA reads TGTGCCAGCAGCGTGAGTCTTAAGGGGGCTACCGGGGAGCTGTTTTTT. Amino acids: CASSVSLKGATGELFF. V gene TRBV9 combines with J gene TRBJ2-2; 7 bases align to TRBD1. Germline V gene data show CDR1 as SGDLS and CDR2 as YYNGEE. V lost 2 bases and J lost 5; bases outside the gene matches: 9. CDR3 length: 16 amino acids.

This chain connects TRBV5-1 to TRBJ1-1; tentative D call: TRBD1 (6 bases). CDR1 and CDR2 (germline): SGHRS, YFSETQ. Trimming pared 1 base from V and 2 bases from J, leaving 12 bases between. CDR3 length equals 15 residues. CDR3 residues: CASSLTFRGNTEAFF. The CDR3 DNA is TGCGCCAGCAGCTTGACCTTCAGGGGTAACACTGAAGCTTTCTTT.

The rearrangement links TRBV19 to TRBJ2-2; 10 nucleotides align to TRBD2. Trimming took 7 bases from V and 3 from J; bases not matched to a gene: 5. The CDR3 loop spans 15 amino acids. The germline gives CDR1 LNHDA, CDR2 SQIVND (reference sequence). As DNA, the CDR3 is TGTGCCAGTACGCTGCTAGCGGGAGACACCGGGGAGCTGTTTTTT. Residues: CASTLLAGDTGELFF.

V and J are TRBV7-3 and TRBJ1-2, with TRBD1 identical over 7 bases. CDR1 and CDR2 (germline): SGHTA, FQGTGA. The junction had 26 bases not matched to a gene; V was cut back by 5 bases and J by 8 bases. This CDR3 region has 19 residues. CDR3 in DNA: TGTGCCAGCAGCCCCCGGTTTTGGGGGCCCCAGGGGGTGGGCCCAGGCTACACCTTC. Translation gives CASSPRFWGPQGVGPGYTF.

The V gene is TRBV19, the J gene TRBJ1-3; D gene ambiguous. The CDR3 is 15 residues long. V was cut by 5 bases and J by 0 bases, with 11 bases left in between. Looked up from germline, CDR1 is LNHDA and CDR2 is SQIVND (reference sequence). This chain's CDR3 is CASSLRGPSGNTIYF. The CDR3 DNA follows: TGTGCCAGTAGTCTCCGAGGGCCCTCTGGAAACACCATATATTTT.

The chain recombines TRBV6-2 or TRBV6-3 with TRBJ1-5; 7 bases are shared with TRBD1. Per germline, CDR1 MNHEY and CDR2 SVGEGT. This CDR3 contains 13 residues. V lost 6 bases to trimming and J lost 4 bases; unmatched junction nucleotides: 3. This CDR3 is CASSPTGNQPQHF. For the CDR3, the DNA is TGTGCCAGCAGCCCGACAGGGAATCAGCCCCAGCATTTT.

This clone has just one count. The rearrangement links TRBV11-3 to TRBJ2-2; 12 positions match TRBD2. CDR3 size: 16 residues. V lost 2 bases to trimming and J lost 7 bases; unmatched junction nucleotides: 5. Looked up from germline, CDR1 is SGHNT and CDR2 is YENEEA. For the CDR3, the DNA is TGTGCCAGCAGCTTACTAGCGGGGGGGCCCGGCGGGGAGCTGTTTTTT. Translated: CASSLLAGGPGGELFF.

The V and J genes are TRBV28 and TRBJ1-5; a possible D gene is TRBD1 (5 bases). CDR3 length: 12 amino acids. With 3 bases removed from V and 9 bases from J, the gap between germline ends came to 9 bases. In germline, CDR1 is MDHEN, CDR2 SYDVKM. CDR3 coding DNA: TGTGCCAGCAGTTTGTTCGGGGGGCCCCAGCATTTT. It codes for CASSLFGGPQHF.

This chain uses TRBV7-2 with TRBJ2-2; a weak D match, TRBD2 (5 bases). Looked up from germline, CDR1 is SGHTA and CDR2 is FQGNSA. V gave up 1 base and J gave up 8 bases, with 20 bases separating them. The CDR3 has 17 amino acids. DNA for the CDR3: TGTGCCAGCAGCTTAGACTTCGGACTCCGTTCATGGGGGGAGCTGTTTTTT. It translates to CASSLDFGLRSWGELFF.

This clone was seen once. The CDR3 reads CASSSRRGLAGNEQFF. The CDR3 coding sequence is TGTGCCAGCAGCTCTCGTCGCGGACTAGCGGGAAATGAGCAGTTCTTC. The rearrangement links TRBV7-2 to TRBJ2-1, with 12 bases aligning to TRBD2. V shed 4 bases, J shed 7 bases, and the junction held 8 bases outside the gene matches. Germline assignment: CDR1 SGHTA and CDR2 FQGNSA. CDR3 length: 16 amino acids.